The 17 T cell receptor beta chains in this list originate from one sample, sequenced in a study of Graves' ophthalmopathy and Graves' hyperthyroidism listed by TCRdb under 2018. Sequencing was carried out with an Illumina HiSeq 2000. For repertoire sequencing, TCR beta CDR3 regions were amplified from RNA transcripts. The first round was an RT-PCR using HTBI primers with the Qiagen OneStep RT-PCR kit, and this first round was followed by a second-round multiplex PCR, then size selection and purification. In-frame beta chains were kept once TCRdb had trimmed the public reads at Q25 with fastp and called clones with MiXCR. One record per CDR3 amino acid sequence lists the most common genes and DNA. The sample data list hundreds of thousands of distinct CDR3 sequences, and about 20% of these were observed just once. Roughly 7.4% of the sample is taken by the ten largest. Sequenced material: peripheral blood. These TCRs come from a woman aged 18-29 years with stable Graves' hyperthyroidism. Some clones in this sample may be carry-over from other donors' samples. Donor details come from another sample of the same person, matched by shared clones.

This clonotype was seen repeatedly, ten times or more. This chain links TRBV6-4 with TRBJ2-3; D is perhaps TRBD2 (6 bases). The CDR3 has 16 residues. Germline CDR1 MRHNA, CDR2 SNTAGT. Trimming pared 6 bases from V and 2 bases from J, leaving 18 bases between. In DNA form, the CDR3 reads TGTGCCAGCAGGACGGAGGGGTCCACCTACACAGATACGCAGTATTTT. It is translated as CASRTEGSTYTDTQYF.

This clonotype was counted ten times or more. This chain uses TRBV2 with TRBJ1-2; D remains ambiguous. Germline loops: CDR1 SNHLY, CDR2 FYNNEI. V dropped 6 bases and J dropped 2 bases, with 7 bases sitting between them. CDR3 size: 12 residues. The CDR3: CASRDDNYGYTF. The DNA for the CDR3 is TGTGCCAGCAGGGACGACAACTATGGCTACACCTTC.

This chain links TRBV6-1 with TRBJ1-3; D is possibly TRBD1 (6 bases). V was cut by 7 bases and J by 7 bases, with 17 bases left in between. CDR1 is MNHNS and CDR2 is SASEGT in the germline V gene. The CDR3 contains 14 residues. DNA of the CDR3: TGTGCCAGCACCGAGGCAGGGGCCGGGAACACCATATATTTT. This translates into CASTEAGAGNTIYF.

V and J are TRBV12-3 or TRBV12-4 and TRBJ2-5, with D unresolved. The CDR3 sequence is 14 residues long. Trimming left V 5 bases short and J 0 bases short, with 10 bases between. CDR3 protein: CASSPQIYQETQYF. Written as DNA, the CDR3 is TGTGCCAGCAGTCCTCAGATCTACCAAGAGACCCAGTACTTC.

V is TRBV27 and J is TRBJ2-7; D gene ambiguous. V lost 2 bases, J lost 6 bases, and 11 bases lay in between. The V gene's germline CDR1 is MNHEY and CDR2 SMNVEV (reference sequence). The CDR3 is 13 amino acids. CDR3 protein: CASSLTPFSEQYF. CDR3 DNA sequence: TGTGCCAGCAGTTTAACCCCCTTCTCCGAGCAGTACTTC.

This clonotype was observed at least ten times. V and J are TRBV5-1 and TRBJ1-1; TRBD1 aligns across 10 bases. This CDR3 has 15 residues. Germline-derived CDR1 and CDR2 are SGHRS and YFSETQ. The J segment lost 1 base and the V segment lost 3 bases, leaving 3 bases of the junction unmatched. This CDR3 reads CASSSDRGQNTEAFF. Here the CDR3 DNA reads TGCGCCAGCAGCTCCGACAGGGGGCAGAACACTGAAGCTTTCTTT. The complete variable domain, with remaining parts taken from reference TRBV5-1 and TRBJ1-1, reads KAGVTQTPRYLIKTRGQQVTLSCSPISGHRSVSWYQQTPGQGLQFLFEYFSETQRNKGNFPGRFSGRQFSNSRSEMNVSTLELGDSALYLCASSSDRGQNTEAFFGQGTRLTVV.

The V and J genes are TRBV6-2 or TRBV6-3 and TRBJ1-3, with 11 bases that match TRBD1. There are 17 residues in the CDR3. V was pared by 6 bases and J by 2 bases, with 9 bases of the junction left unmatched. CDR1 and CDR2 (germline): MNHEY, SVGEGT. The CDR3 loop is CASRPSGTGGPGNTIYF. The DNA of the CDR3 is TGTGCCAGCAGACCATCCGGGACAGGGGGTCCTGGAAACACCATATATTTT.

At least ten counts were recorded for this clonotype. The chain carries TRBV6-5 and TRBJ1-1; 7 positions agree with TRBD1. J lost 1 base, V lost 5 bases, and 1 base had no gene match. This CDR3 has 13 amino acids. Germline loops: CDR1 MNHEY, CDR2 SVGAGI. Here the CDR3 reads CASSHRGNTEAFF. The CDR3 region has the DNA TGTGCCAGCAGTCACAGGGGGAACACTGAAGCTTTCTTT.

Ten or more counts support this clonotype. The gene calls are TRBV7-9 and TRBJ1-5; the match to TRBD1 covers 8 bases. The germline CDR1 and CDR2 sequences are SEHNR and FQNEAQ (reference sequence). J was trimmed by 6 bases and V by 5 bases; bases with no gene match: 9. The CDR3 spans 15 residues. The CDR3 is CASSPGQGRSQPQHF. Here the CDR3 DNA reads TGTGCCAGCAGCCCCGGACAGGGAAGGTCTCAGCCCCAGCATTTT.

This clonotype showed up many times. The chain links TRBV28 to TRBJ1-2; 8 positions agree with TRBD1. V dropped 4 bases and J dropped 0; count of bases not matched to a gene: 7. Germline CDR1 reads MDHEN; CDR2 reads SYDVKM. The CDR3 totals 16 residues. The CDR3 loop reads CASSSWGDRTNYGYTF. The CDR3 nucleotides are TGTGCCAGCAGTTCGTGGGGGGACAGGACTAACTATGGCTACACCTTC.

The rearrangement links TRBV24-1 to TRBJ1-1; D is ambiguous. CDR3 size: 13 residues. The ends were cut back, 5 bases at V and 3 bases at J, with 9 bases in the middle. Looked up from germline, CDR1 is KGHDR and CDR2 is SFDVKD. The CDR3 reads CATSALGHTEAFF. In DNA, the CDR3 is TGTGCCACCAGTGCGCTGGGTCACACTGAAGCTTTCTTT.

The V and J genes are TRBV3-1 and TRBJ1-2; D is unclear. Looked up from germline, CDR1 is LGHDT and CDR2 is YNNKEL (reference sequence). CDR3 length equals 17 residues. V dropped 2 bases and J dropped 8 bases, with 24 bases sitting between them. The CDR3 sequence is CASSQKGWDHSWEGYTF. CDR3 bases: TGTGCCAGCAGCCAAAAAGGCTGGGATCATTCGTGGGAGGGCTACACCTTC. The full variable domain, completed using reference TRBV3-1 and TRBJ1-2, is DTAVSQTPKYLVTQMGNDKSIKCEQNLGHDTMYWYKQDSKKFLKIMFSYNNKELIINETVPNRFSPKSPDKAHLNLHINSLELGDSAVYFCASSQKGWDHSWEGYTFGSGTRLTVV.

V gene TRBV19 combines with J gene TRBJ2-4; 10 bases are a match to TRBD1. CDR3 size: 14 residues. Germline V lookup: CDR1 LNHDA, CDR2 SQIVND (reference sequence). V shed 5 bases and J 14 bases; nucleotides not matched to a gene: 12. The CDR3: CASSASGQGNMKYF. CDR3 in DNA: TGTGCCAGTAGTGCCTCGGGACAGGGGAACATGAAGTACTTC.

The table lists this clonotype with many counts. The rearrangement links TRBV12-3 or TRBV12-4 to TRBJ1-5; 7 nucleotides agree with TRBD1. The CDR3 runs 12 residues. With V trimmed by 6 bases and J by 6 bases, 2 bases remained unmatched. CDR3 amino acids: CASSTGVQPQHF. The CDR3 DNA is TGTGCCAGCAGCACAGGGGTTCAGCCCCAGCATTTT.

This clonotype was recorded many times. CDR3 sequence: CASRTIYRLNTEAFF. The CDR3 nucleotides are TGTGCCAGTAGAACTATCTATCGGTTGAACACTGAAGCTTTCTTT. The V call is TRBV19, the J call TRBJ1-1, with no clear D. The germline V gene has CDR1 LNHDA and CDR2 SQIVND (reference sequence). The CDR3 sequence is 15 residues long. V lost 6 bases to trimming and J lost 0 bases, with 14 bases between them.

In its sample, this clonotype was seen many times. The chain couples TRBV14 to TRBJ2-7, with a weak D call TRBD2 (6 bases). CDR3 size: 15 residues. Trimming left V 0 bases short and J 6 bases short, with 15 bases between. Germline CDR1 reads SGHDN; CDR2 reads FVKESK. The CDR3 DNA reads as TGTGCCAGCAGCCAAGATCGGCGGGCGCGGGGCGAGCAGTACTTC. Translating it yields CASSQDRRARGEQYF.

The sample holds many counts of this clonotype. The chain couples TRBV20-1 to TRBJ2-2; the match to TRBD2 covers 10 bases. CDR3 size: 17 residues. Per germline, CDR1 DFQATT and CDR2 SNEGSKA (reference sequence). With V trimmed by 0 bases and J by 5 bases, 9 bases remained unmatched. The CDR3 DNA sequence: TGCAGTGCTAGAGATCGTAGGAGTAGCGGGGGGACCGGGGAGCTGTTTTTT. The encoded protein is CSARDRRSSGGTGELFF.